These 23 T cell receptor beta chains originate from one sample sequenced in a study of blood T cell repertoires in COVID-19. Sequenced by immunoSEQ multiplex PCR; TCRdb stores in-frame clones only, minus some. The repertoire consists of under 200,000 clones, with 83% occurring once and the leading ten covering 3.5% to 5%. Sequenced sample: PBMCs or T cells enriched from blood (not recorded which). Receptor source: a woman aged 45 to 65 who had recovered from COVID-19.

The chain joins TRBV7-3 to TRBJ2-2, with D hard to call. The CDR3 extends over 14 amino acids. Trimming took off 3 bases at V and 3 bases at J, with 8 bases between the two ends. Germline-derived CDR1 and CDR2 are SGHTA and FQGTGA. The CDR3, as DNA: TGTGCCAGCAGCTTTAGTCGTGACACCGGGGAGCTGTTTTTT. Protein product: CASSFSRDTGELFF.

This chain uses TRBV27 with TRBJ2-1; 9 bases agree with TRBD2. Trimming took 4 bases from V and 10 from J; bases not matched to a gene: 5. This CDR3 has 13 residues. Germline-derived CDR1 and CDR2 are MNHEY and SMNVEV (reference sequence). Written as DNA, the CDR3 is TGTGCCAGCAGTTCGGGACTAGCATCCGAGCAGTTCTTC. This encodes CASSSGLASEQFF.

This sequence joins TRBV29-1 and TRBJ1-2; D is possibly TRBD1 (6 bases). Germline CDR1 reads SQVTM; CDR2 reads ANQGSEA. This CDR3 is 11 amino acids long. The ends were cut back, 4 bases at V and 7 bases at J, with 10 bases in the middle. The CDR3: CSVVGQIGYTF. DNA for the CDR3: TGCAGCGTTGTCGGACAGATTGGCTACACCTTC. Full variable domain (remainder filled in from reference TRBV29-1 and TRBJ1-2): SAVISQKPSRDICQRGTSLTIQCQVDSQVTMMFWYRQQPGQSLTLIATANQGSEATYESGFVIDKFPISRPNLTFSTLTVSNMSPEDSSIYLCSVVGQIGYTFGSGTRLTVV.

V usage is TRBV20-1 and J usage is TRBJ2-3; 12 bases are shared with TRBD2. The CDR3 is made up of 11 amino acids. After removal of 4 bases from V and 14 bases from J, the junction contained 4 bases not matched to a gene. The germline CDR1 and CDR2 sequences are DFQATT and SNEGSKA (reference sequence). The CDR3 sequence: CSATGLAGSYF. The CDR3 DNA reads as TGCAGTGCTACCGGACTAGCGGGATCGTATTTT.

Only a few counts were recorded for this clone. This sequence joins TRBV6-2 or TRBV6-3 and TRBJ1-2; D gene unclear. Germline V gives CDR1 MNHEY, CDR2 SVGEGT. The CDR3 is made up of 16 amino acids. Trimming stripped 3 bases from V and 0 bases from J, with 14 bases between. For the CDR3, the DNA is TGTGCCAGCAGTTATCTCTCGTCGAGAACTAACTATGGCTACACCTTC. Translation: CASSYLSSRTNYGYTF.

V is TRBV10-1 and J is TRBJ2-4; 7 nucleotides match TRBD1. The CDR3 extends over 14 amino acids. CDR1 is WNHNN and CDR2 is SYGVQD in the germline V gene (reference sequence). V dropped 7 bases and J dropped 4; count of bases not matched to a gene: 7. For the CDR3, the DNA is TGCGCCAGCAAGGGGGTGGGACAGAAAAACATTCAGTACTTC. Encoded protein: CASKGVGQKNIQYF.

The chain has TRBV7-2 and TRBJ1-5; a possible D gene is TRBD1 (6 bases). CDR3 length equals 15 residues. Deletions cut 3 bases from V and 4 bases from J, with 13 bases between. CDR1 is SGHTA, CDR2 FQGNSA, per germline. CDR3: CASSLSVTGNQPQHF. The DNA for the CDR3 is TGTGCCAGCAGCTTGTCGGTGACAGGAAATCAGCCCCAGCATTTT.

The V and J genes are TRBV7-3 and TRBJ2-2; TRBD2 matches at 7 bases. The germline CDR1 and CDR2 sequences are SGHTA and FQGTGA. This CDR3 has 12 amino acids. The trim removed 5 bases at V and 6 bases at J, leaving 0 bases unmatched. The CDR3 region is CASSTSAGELFF. CDR3 sequence (DNA): TGTGCCAGCAGCACTAGCGCCGGGGAGCTGTTTTTT.

This clone was observed a single time. J is TRBJ2-3 and V is TRBV30; TRBD2 agrees at 9 bases. J lost 3 bases, V lost 5 bases, and 6 bases had no gene match. The CDR3 is 14 residues long. CDR1 GTSNPN and CDR2 SVGIG come from the germline V gene (reference sequence). The CDR3: CAWEDSGRTDTQYF. The CDR3, as DNA: TGTGCCTGGGAGGACAGCGGGAGGACAGATACGCAGTATTTT.

This clone was found once. The chain links TRBV5-1 to TRBJ2-3; TRBD2 agrees at 13 bases. J lost 1 base, V lost 4 bases, and 9 bases had no gene match. Germline CDR1 and CDR2: SGHRS and YFSETQ. This CDR3 has 18 amino acids. The CDR3 protein is CASSPGLAGPRGTDTQYF. The CDR3 DNA is TGCGCCAGCAGCCCGGGACTAGCGGGACCCCGGGGCACAGATACGCAGTATTTT.

The rearrangement uses TRBV5-5 and TRBJ1-6; D ambiguous. Germline lookup yields CDR1 SGHKS and CDR2 YYEKEE (reference sequence). The CDR3 has 15 residues. Trimming pared 4 bases from V and 7 bases from J, leaving 15 bases between. DNA of the CDR3: TGTGCCAGCAGCCTCGGACGGGATCGCAATTCACCCCTCCACTTT. Translating it yields CASSLGRDRNSPLHF. The variable domain in full, with the rest retrieved from reference TRBV5-5 and TRBJ1-6, is DAGVTQSPTHLIKTRGQQVTLRCSPISGHKSVSWYQQVLGQGPQFIFQYYEKEERGRGNFPDRFSARQFPNYSSELNVNALLLGDSALYLCASSLGRDRNSPLHFGNGTRLTVT.

This sequence joins TRBV6-5 and TRBJ1-1; D gene uncertain. Per the germline V gene, CDR1 is MNHEY and CDR2 is SVGAGI. Trimming shortened V by 7 bases and J by 10 bases, and 25 bases separated the two germline ends. The CDR3 has 15 residues. DNA of the CDR3: TGTGCCAGCAAAACGGCAGGAGGCCCTAGCGATGGAGCTTTCTTT. Protein sequence: CASKTAGGPSDGAFF.

The rearrangement links TRBV4-1 to TRBJ2-3; the D gene is possibly TRBD2 (6 bases). The V gene lost 7 bases and the J gene lost 6 bases, with 20 bases spanning the gap. Germline CDR1 is MGHRA and CDR2 is YSYEKL. The CDR3 is 15 amino acids. In DNA, the CDR3 is TGCGCCAGCAATCCCCTAGCGACCTTTGGGGATACGCAGTATTTT. Its protein is CASNPLATFGDTQYF.

The CDR3 DNA is TGTGCAAGTCGCCACCAAGGGACAGTGAACACTGAAGCTTTCTTT. This encodes CASRHQGTVNTEAFF. This chain connects TRBV12-2 to TRBJ1-1; the table gives TRBD1 as D, unverified against the DNA. TRBV12-2 is a pseudogene locus. CDR3 length equals 15 residues.

CDR3 DNA sequence: TGTGCCAGCACCTCTGGACAGGGGGCTGAAGCTTTCTTT. Translating it yields CASTSGQGAEAFF. V is TRBV3-1 (or the pseudogene TRBV3-2) and J is TRBJ1-1; 10 bases are shared with TRBD1. Trimming removed 7 bases from V and 6 bases from J; junction bases left unmatched: 5. Germline CDR1 LGHDT, CDR2 YNNKEL (reference sequence). The CDR3 extends over 13 amino acids.

The chain is built from TRBV7-8 and TRBJ1-5; no clear D gene. CDR1 is SGHVS, CDR2 FQNEAQ, per germline. This CDR3 is built from 14 residues. V was shortened by 1 base and J by 3 bases, with 7 bases between the two germline ends. CDR3 region: CASSLGVPNQPQHF. In nucleotides, the CDR3 is TGTGCCAGCAGCTTAGGAGTTCCCAATCAGCCCCAGCATTTT.

V is TRBV27 and J is TRBJ1-2, with a weak D call TRBD1 (6 bases). The germline gives CDR1 MNHEY, CDR2 SMNVEV (reference sequence). This CDR3 region has 15 residues. V lost 1 base, J lost 2 bases, and 11 bases lay in between. The CDR3 region is CASSLYTGWNYGYTF. Here the CDR3 DNA reads TGTGCCAGCAGTTTATACACAGGGTGGAACTATGGCTACACCTTC.

This CDR3 is CASSESIQFGYTF. Here the CDR3 DNA reads TGCGCCAGCAGTGAGTCGATTCAGTTTGGCTACACCTTC. The gene calls are TRBV10-2 and TRBJ1-2, with D unclear. V lost 0 bases and J lost 7, with 9 bases in between. The CDR3 covers 13 residues. Germline V gives CDR1 WSHSY, CDR2 SAAADI.

V gene TRBV10-3 combines with J gene TRBJ2-2; tentative D call: TRBD2 (6 bases). Germline assignment: CDR1 ENHRY and CDR2 SYGVKD. CDR3 length: 15 amino acids. Trimming removed 2 bases at V and 6 bases at J, with 13 bases between. CDR3 DNA: TGTGCCATCAGTGAGAACGGGGGAGTGGCCGGGGAGCTGTTTTTT. Residues: CAISENGGVAGELFF.

V is TRBV7-7 and J is TRBJ2-2; D might be TRBD2 (6 bases). The V gene's germline CDR1 is SSHAT and CDR2 FNYEAQ (reference sequence). The ends were cut back, 7 bases at V and 1 base at J, with 10 bases in the middle. CDR3 length equals 14 residues. This CDR3 is CASKRRGNTGELFF. The CDR3, as DNA: TGTGCCAGCAAGCGGAGGGGGAACACCGGGGAGCTGTTTTTT. Full variable domain (remainder filled in from reference TRBV7-7 and TRBJ2-2): GAGVSQSPRYKVTKRGQDVTLRCDPISSHATLYWYQQALGQGPEFLTYFNYEAQPDKSGLPSDRFSAERPEGSISTLTIQRTEQRDSAMYRCASKRRGNTGELFFGEGSRLTVL.

CDR3 DNA: TGTGCCAGCAGCTTGTTTACGATACAGGGGTACACTGAAGCTTTCTTT. It specifies CASSLFTIQGYTEAFF. The V gene is TRBV5-4, the J gene TRBJ1-1, with 7 bases identical to TRBD1. The V gene end was trimmed by 1 base and the J gene end by 3 bases; junction bases not matched to a gene: 9. Germline CDR1 and CDR2: SGHNT and YYREEE (reference sequence). This CDR3 contains 16 residues. Filled out from reference TRBV5-4 and TRBJ1-1, the complete variable domain reads ETGVTQSPTHLIKTRGQQVTLRCSSQSGHNTVSWYQQALGQGPQFIFQYYREEENGRGNFPPRFSGLQFPNYSSELNVNALELDDSALYLCASSLFTIQGYTEAFFGQGTRLTVV.

About this clone itself: One end of the junction varies from germline; a read error may be responsible. V gene TRBV7-7 combines with J gene TRBJ2-5, with a weak D call TRBD1 (5 bases). CDR1 is SSHAT and CDR2 is FNYEAQ in the germline V gene (reference sequence). The CDR3 is 15 residues long. The CDR3 bases are TGTGCTAGCAGCAGGAACTCAGGGATACAAGAGACCCAGTACTTC. Translated: CASSRNSGIQETQYF.

The chain carries TRBV2 and TRBJ1-6; perhaps TRBD1 as D (6 bases). Germline CDR1 is SNHLY and CDR2 is FYNNEI. CDR3 length: 16 residues. V was shortened by 7 bases and J by 8 bases, with 21 bases between the two germline ends. CDR3 loop: CASKDRGYGGYSPLHF. CDR3 nucleotide sequence: TGTGCCAGCAAGGACCGAGGATATGGGGGCTATTCACCCCTCCACTTT.